The 11 T cell receptor beta chains presented below share a single source sample, sequenced in a study of cytomegalovirus exposure and HLA in healthy donors. PCR employed 60 Vbeta and 13 Jbeta primers. Repertoires were generated with immunoSEQ multiplex PCR, while TCRdb's copy carries only in-frame clones and drops some. The sample includes 120,000 to 150,000 clones, roughly 80% of them seen just once. Sequenced: PBMCs. The receptors were sampled from a young man in good health and CMV-seronegative.

This clone was found once. This chain connects TRBV4-2 to TRBJ2-1; possibly TRBD2 for D (7 bases). This CDR3 region has 15 residues. Between the trimmed V and J ends, which lost 0 bases and 10 bases, there was a span of 16 bases. CDR1 and CDR2 (germline): LGHNA, YNFKEQ. The CDR3 sequence is CASSQDGGGAREQFF. DNA of the CDR3: TGTGCCAGCAGCCAAGACGGAGGGGGGGCTAGGGAGCAGTTCTTC.

A word on this clone: The junction does not match germline at one end; this may be a read error. This chain joins TRBV5-1 and TRBJ2-1, with a possible D match to TRBD1 (5 bases). Germline CDR1 SGHRS, CDR2 YFSETQ. The CDR3 extends over 14 amino acids. The chain's CDR3 is CASTSDTTYSEQFF. The CDR3 DNA follows: TGCGCCAGCACATCGGACACGACCTACAGTGAGCAGTTCTTC.

The chain carries TRBV11-2 and TRBJ1-2; D possibly corresponds to TRBD1 (6 bases). The CDR3 totals 13 residues. Germline V CDR1 and CDR2: SGHAT, FQNNGV. The V end was cut by 5 bases, the J end by 3 bases, with 10 bases between. CDR3 residues: CASSARGYYGYTF. The DNA for the CDR3 is TGTGCCAGCAGCGCCAGGGGTTACTATGGCTACACCTTC.

A remark on this clone: One end of the junction does not line up with germline, which may come from a read error. The CDR3 sequence: CASSFRPTNTGELSF. DNA of the CDR3: TGCGCCAGCAGCTTCCGACCTACGAACACCGGGGAGCTGTCTTTT. V gene TRBV5-1 combines with J gene TRBJ2-2, with a weak D call TRBD2 (5 bases). Germline loops: CDR1 SGHRS, CDR2 YFSETQ. The CDR3 totals 15 residues.

This clone came up once. The chain couples TRBV5-6 to TRBJ2-7; 10 bases map to TRBD1. The CDR3 is made up of 18 amino acids. Trimming at V came to 3 bases and at J to 6 bases, leaving 18 bases not matched to a gene. Germline CDR1 SGHDT, CDR2 YYEEEE. As DNA, the CDR3 is TGTGCCAGCAGCTCCGGGACAGGGGCGATTACGGAATTGAGCGAGCAGTACTTC. This translates into CASSSGTGAITELSEQYF.

The V gene is TRBV14, the J gene TRBJ1-1, with D hard to call. CDR1 and CDR2 (germline): SGHDN, FVKESK. V lost 4 bases, J lost 10 bases, and 13 bases lay in between. The length of the CDR3 is 12 residues. Here the CDR3 DNA reads TGTGCCAGCAGCCTGGGCGAATCGATAGCTTTCTTT. Translation gives CASSLGESIAFF.

For the CDR3, the DNA is TGCGCCAGCAGCCGGGACAGGGTCCACGAGCAGTACTTC. This sequence encodes CASSRDRVHEQYF. The chain has TRBV5-1 and TRBJ2-7; 9 bases fit TRBD1. The germline V gene has CDR1 SGHRS and CDR2 YFSETQ. V shed 4 bases, J shed 5 bases, and the junction held 4 bases outside the gene matches. The CDR3 totals 13 residues.

A single count supports this clone. The chain carries TRBV7-9 and TRBJ1-6; D gene uncertain. Germline CDR1 is SEHNR and CDR2 is FQNEAQ (reference sequence). Deletions cut 0 bases from V and 2 bases from J, with 5 bases between. The CDR3 covers 15 residues. The CDR3 DNA sequence: TGTGCCAGCAGCTTAGCCCCCACCTATAATTCACCCCTCCACTTT. It yields the protein CASSLAPTYNSPLHF.

The chain couples TRBV11-2 to TRBJ2-5; TRBD1 matches at 10 bases. The CDR3 loop spans 17 amino acids. Germline trimming cut 0 bases from V and 4 bases from J; bases unmatched to any gene: 8. The germline V gene has CDR1 SGHAT and CDR2 FQNNGV. This CDR3 is CASSLEGQGRMRETQYF. CDR3 DNA: TGTGCCAGCAGCTTAGAGGGACAGGGGCGAATGCGAGAGACCCAGTACTTC.

The gene calls are TRBV7-9 and TRBJ2-1; 11 bases are shared with TRBD2. Germline V gives CDR1 SEHNR, CDR2 FQNEAQ (reference sequence). The CDR3 loop spans 14 amino acids. Trimming took 10 bases from V and 10 from J; bases not matched to a gene: 12. CDR3 region: CATEYLAGGPEQFF. In nucleotides, the CDR3 is TGTGCCACCGAGTACCTAGCGGGGGGCCCAGAGCAGTTCTTC.

This clone was counted only a few times. The V and J genes are TRBV4-2 and TRBJ2-7; possibly TRBD1 for D (5 bases). Germline V gene data show CDR1 as LGHNA and CDR2 as YNFKEQ. The CDR3 covers 15 residues. Trimming stripped 1 base from V and 1 base from J, with 11 bases between. CDR3 residues: CASSQGPDSSYEQYF. Written as DNA, the CDR3 is TGTGCCAGCAGCCAAGGCCCAGACAGTTCCTACGAGCAGTACTTC.